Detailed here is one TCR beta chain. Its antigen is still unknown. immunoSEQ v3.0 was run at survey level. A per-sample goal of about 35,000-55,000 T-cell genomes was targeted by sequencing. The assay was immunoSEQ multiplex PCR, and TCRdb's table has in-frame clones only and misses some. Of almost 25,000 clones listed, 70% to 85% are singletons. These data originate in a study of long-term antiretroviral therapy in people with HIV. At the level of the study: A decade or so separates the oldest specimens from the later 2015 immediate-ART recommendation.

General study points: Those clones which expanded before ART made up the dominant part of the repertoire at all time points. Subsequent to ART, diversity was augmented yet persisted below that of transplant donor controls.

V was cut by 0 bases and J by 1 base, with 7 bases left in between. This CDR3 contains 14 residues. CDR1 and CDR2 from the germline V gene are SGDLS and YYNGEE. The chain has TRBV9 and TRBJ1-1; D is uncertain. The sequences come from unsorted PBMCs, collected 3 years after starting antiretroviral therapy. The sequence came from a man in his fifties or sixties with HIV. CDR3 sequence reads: CASSVESRNTEAFF. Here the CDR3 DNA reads TGTGCCAGCAGCGTAGAGTCCCGGAACACTGAAGCTTTCTTT.